This T cell receptor beta chain was captured by sequencing in a study of T cells after yellow fever vaccination. Study outcomes and limitations: Of the clonotypes, a small share occurred in both CD4 and CD8 compartments. The secondary response showed a weaker magnitude and a faster peak, day 5 versus 15. Subsequent booster samples again held most clones from primary vaccination (around 96% CD4, 85% to 90% CD8).

This clonotype was seen more than once but under ten times. What it recognizes is unknown. Template-switching 5'RACE yielded the TCR cDNA; a universal primer site and UMIs were added in the process. In TCRdb, the 5' RACE reads were re-called with MiXCR into one record per CDR3 protein. The data show under 700,000 distinct CDR3 sequences, 17% seen once. CDR1 is DFQATT and CDR2 is SNEGSKA in the germline V gene (reference sequence). The V gene lost 0 bases and the J gene lost 0 bases, with 14 bases spanning the gap. This CDR3 is 17 amino acids long. The sample in question was PBMCs, obtained about 5 days after the first yellow fever vaccination. The chain links TRBV20-1 to TRBJ2-2, with D tentatively TRBD1 (6 bases). The receptor comes from a man aged 18 to 30 who received the YFV17D yellow fever vaccine. Here the CDR3 reads CSARDLRDTSNTGELFF. CDR3 coding DNA: TGCAGTGCTAGAGATCTCCGGGACACCTCGAACACCGGGGAGCTGTTTTTT.